This T cell receptor beta chain was observed in a study of T-cell memory formation after mild COVID-19. Overall study: The TCR clusters were mostly specific to one donor. Study-level results: Shrinking CD4+ clones resided mostly in CM and EM, and CD8+ ones in EMRA. Day 37-peaking second-wave clones had unconfirmed SARS-CoV-2 specificity.

The V gene's germline CDR1 is SGHTA and CDR2 FQGNSA. The ends were cut back, 3 bases at V and 0 bases at J, with 15 bases in the middle. The CDR3 is made up of 17 amino acids. TCRdb redid the calling of the 5' RACE reads with MiXCR, one entry per CDR3 protein. The sample lists some 290,000 distinct CDR3 sequences; around 16% were seen once. This clonotype has a count of ten or more. Antigen: not known. This receptor was obtained from a man aged 18-30 years who had mild COVID-19 (a few samples of this study predate the infection). Cell type and time point are not known. The rearrangement uses TRBV7-2 and TRBJ2-1; D gene uncertain. Material for sequencing was PBMCs or a T cell subset sorted from them (not recorded which). CDR3 sequence (DNA): TGTGCCAGCAGCTTGGACGGATTAAAGAGCTCCTACAATGAGCAGTTCTTC. Its translation is CASSLDGLKSSYNEQFF.